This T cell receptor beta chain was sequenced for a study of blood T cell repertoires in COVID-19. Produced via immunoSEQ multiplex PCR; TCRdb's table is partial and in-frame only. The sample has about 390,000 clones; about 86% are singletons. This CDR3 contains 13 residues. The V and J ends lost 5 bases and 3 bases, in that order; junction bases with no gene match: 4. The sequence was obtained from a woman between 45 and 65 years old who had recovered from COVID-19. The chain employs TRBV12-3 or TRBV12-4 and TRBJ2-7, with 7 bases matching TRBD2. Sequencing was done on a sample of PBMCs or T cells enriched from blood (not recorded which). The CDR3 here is CASSHGLVYEQYF. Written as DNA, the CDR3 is TGTGCCAGCAGTCACGGACTAGTCTACGAGCAGTACTTC.